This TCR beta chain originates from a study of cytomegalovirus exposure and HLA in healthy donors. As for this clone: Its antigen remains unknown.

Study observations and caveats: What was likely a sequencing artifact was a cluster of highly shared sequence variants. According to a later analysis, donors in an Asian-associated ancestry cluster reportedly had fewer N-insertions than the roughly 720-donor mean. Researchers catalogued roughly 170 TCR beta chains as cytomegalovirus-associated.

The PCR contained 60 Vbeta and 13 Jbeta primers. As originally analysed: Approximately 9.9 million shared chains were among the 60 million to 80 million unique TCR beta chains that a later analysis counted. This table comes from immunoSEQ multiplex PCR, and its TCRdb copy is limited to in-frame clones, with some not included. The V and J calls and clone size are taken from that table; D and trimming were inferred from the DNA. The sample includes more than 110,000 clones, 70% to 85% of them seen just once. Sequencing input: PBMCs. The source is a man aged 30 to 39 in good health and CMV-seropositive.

CDR3 sequence reads: CASSQGRSSYNEQFF. The CDR3 DNA is TGTGCCAGTTCACAGGGGAGGTCCTCCTACAATGAGCAGTTCTTC. The chain couples TRBV6-5 to TRBJ2-1; D is perhaps TRBD1 (7 bases). V lost 9 bases and J lost 0, with 15 bases in between. The CDR3 is made up of 15 amino acids. Germline V CDR1 and CDR2: MNHEY, SVGAGI.